What follows is one TCR beta chain and its context. Germline assignment: CDR1 DFQATT and CDR2 SNEGSKA (reference sequence). The CDR3 is 15 residues long. Trimming shortened V by 0 bases and J by 1 base, and 11 bases separated the two germline ends. A single record per CDR3 protein comes from TCRdb applying MiXCR to the RT-PCR reads. The data show 150,000 to 200,000 distinct CDR3 sequences, 41% seen once. The data derive from a study of patients and donors after allogeneic stem cell transplantation. The chain joins TRBV20-1 to TRBJ2-3; D is unresolved. What was sequenced was blood, either unsorted or a sorted T cell fraction (not recorded which). The TCR was taken from a human donor who was either an allogeneic HSCT recipient or a stem cell or donor lymphocyte infusion donor (not recorded which). It is not recorded whose cells these are; they may come from a transplant donor. The CDR3 DNA follows: TGCAGTGCTAGAGACCCTGGTAGGGGCACAGATACGCAGTATTTT. It yields the protein CSARDPGRGTDTQYF.